This entry describes one TCR beta chain. Its antigen is unidentified. The data were obtained in a study of memory CD4+ T cells and cytomegalovirus serostatus. Study-level points and caveats: CMV serostatus prediction reached median AUC approximately 0.95, or 0.91 with US-trained model.

The CDR3 has 16 amino acids. Trimming pared 5 bases from V and 1 base from J, leaving 18 bases between. The V gene's germline CDR1 is MDHEN and CDR2 SYDVKM. Libraries were prepared by immunoSEQ multiplex PCR; TCRdb keeps only in-frame clonotypes and omits some of them. The sample contains 45,000 to 55,000 clones, roughly four fifths of which appear only once. The sort gate was single viable CD3+CD4+CD8-CD45RO+ cells for memory CD4+ T cells. The receptor was derived from an adult in good health and CMV-seronegative. Sequencing was done on a sample of memory CD4+ T cells from blood. The gene calls are TRBV28 and TRBJ2-7, with D maybe TRBD1 (6 bases). The CDR3 loop reads CASSGNRDTNSYEQYF. Written as DNA, the CDR3 is TGTGCCAGCAGTGGAAACAGGGATACGAATTCCTACGAGCAGTACTTC.